This T cell receptor (beta chain) emerged from a study of cytomegalovirus exposure and HLA in healthy donors. Study information: Across 300 to 400 genotyped donors, about 86% landed in the Caucasian-associated ancestry cluster.

Study findings and constraints: Common viral pathogens were later found to be apparently linked to several of the most significant clusters. Highly shared variants forming one cluster were likely a sequencing artifact.

The PCR used 60 Vbeta and 13 Jbeta primers. The assay was immunoSEQ multiplex PCR, and TCRdb's table has in-frame clones only and misses some. Here the sample spans tens of thousands of clones, roughly 76% being singletons. In the case of this clone: Its specificity is unknown.

This CDR3 is built from 15 residues. Losses at the gene ends were 0 bases for V and 6 bases for J; bases not matched to a gene: 7. Per germline, CDR1 SGHRS and CDR2 YFSETQ. Sequencing was done on a sample of PBMCs. The chain employs TRBV5-1 and TRBJ1-1; TRBD1 aligns across 8 bases. The TCR sequence derives from a woman under 40 in good health and CMV-seropositive. CDR3 DNA: TGCGCCAGCAGCTTGGGCCCAGGGGGCGATTCTGAAGCTTTCTTT. This codes for CASSLGPGGDSEAFF.